This T cell receptor beta chain emerged from a study of a mutant IDH1 vaccine in newly diagnosed glioma. Across the study: In weeks 1, 3, 5, 7, 11, 15, 19 and 23, patients were immunized, eight times in all.

Concerning this clone itself: The antigen remains undetermined.

Time point in this sample: week 5, during vaccination. Alongside topical imiquimod, each dose of vaccine comprised 300 ug of mutant IDH1 20-mer peptide. There are 16 residues in the CDR3. Trimming removed 5 bases from V and 0 bases from J, with 13 bases in between. Germline V gene sequence: CDR1 MGHDK, CDR2 SYGVNS. Libraries were prepared by immunoSEQ multiplex PCR; TCRdb keeps only in-frame clonotypes and omits some of them. The sample lists 40,000 to 65,000 clones, around 80% seen once, with 1.8% in the top ten. The sample in question was PBMCs, obtained from a glioma patient whose treatment included an IDH1 peptide vaccine. The sequence came from a woman between 40 and 50 years old with glioma. The chain combines TRBV25-1 with TRBJ1-4, with D possibly being TRBD1 (5 bases). Here the CDR3 DNA reads TGTGCCAGCAGTCGGGGCAGCAGAGCAACTAATGAAAAACTGTTTTTT. Translation: CASSRGSRATNEKLFF.